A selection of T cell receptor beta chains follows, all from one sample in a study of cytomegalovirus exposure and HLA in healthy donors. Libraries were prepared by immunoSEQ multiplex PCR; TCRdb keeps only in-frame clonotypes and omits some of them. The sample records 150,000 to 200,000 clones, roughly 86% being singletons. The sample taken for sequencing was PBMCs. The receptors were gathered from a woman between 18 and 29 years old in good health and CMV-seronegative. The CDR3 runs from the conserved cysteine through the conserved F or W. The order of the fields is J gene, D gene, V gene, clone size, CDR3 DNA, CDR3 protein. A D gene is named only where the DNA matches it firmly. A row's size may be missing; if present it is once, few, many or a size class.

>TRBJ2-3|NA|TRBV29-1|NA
TGCAGCGTTGAACAGCGAACCCGGTTTAGCACAGATACGCAGTATTTT
CSVEQRTRFSTDTQYF
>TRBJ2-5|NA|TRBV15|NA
TGTGCCACCAGCGAGCCGCGGCCGCGGGAGACCCAGTACTTC
CATSEPRPRETQYF
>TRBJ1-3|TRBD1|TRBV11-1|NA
TGTGCCAGCAGCGAATCTCCGGGACAGGGTTCCGGAAACACCATATATTTT
CASSESPGQGSGNTIYF
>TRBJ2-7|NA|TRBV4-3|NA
TGCGCCAGCAGCCAAGGACAGGCAAGCTCCTACGAGCAGTACTTC
CASSQGQASSYEQYF
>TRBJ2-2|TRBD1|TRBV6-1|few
TGTGCCAGCATTTCCCGGGACAGGGGGCTTTGGGAGCTGTTTTTT
CASISRDRGLWELFF
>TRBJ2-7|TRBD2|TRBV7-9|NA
TGTGCCAGCAGCCTTGGAAAAGCGGGAGGGCCACAGTACGAGCAGTACTTC
CASSLGKAGGPQYEQYF
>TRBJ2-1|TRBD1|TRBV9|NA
TGTGCCAGCAGCGTAACCGGGACAGGGAACAATGAGCAGTTCTTC
CASSVTGTGNNEQFF
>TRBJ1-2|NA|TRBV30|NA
TGTGCCTGGAGTGTTAAGCTTAGCGGGGCTTATGGCTACACCTTC
CAWSVKLSGAYGYTF
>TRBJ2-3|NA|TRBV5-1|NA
TGCGCCCGCAGCTTGGCAGGGGCAGATACGCAGTATTTT
CARSLAGADTQYF
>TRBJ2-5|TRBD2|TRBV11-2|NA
TGTGCCAGCAGCTCCTATGGCGGCGGGAGAGTAAAGACCCAGTACTTC
CASSSYGGGRVKTQYF
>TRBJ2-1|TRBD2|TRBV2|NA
TGTGCCAGCACGGCTAGCGGGAATTACAATGAGCAGTTCTTC
CASTASGNYNEQFF
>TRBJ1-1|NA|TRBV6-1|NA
TGTGCCAGCAGTGAAGAGGAGGTTAGGGGGTCCACTGAAGCTTTCTTT
CASSEEEVRGSTEAFF
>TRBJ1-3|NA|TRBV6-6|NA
TGTGCCAGCAACCTACAGGGAGAACCTGGAAACACCATATATTTT
CASNLQGEPGNTIYF
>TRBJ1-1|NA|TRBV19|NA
TGTGCCAGTAGTCAAGCCCGGGTCCTTACGCCTAACACTGAAGCTTTCTTT
CASSQARVLTPNTEAFF
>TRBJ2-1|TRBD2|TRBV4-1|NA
TGCGCCAGCAGCCAAGCGACTAGCGGGACAAGTGAGCAGTTCTTC
CASSQATSGTSEQFF
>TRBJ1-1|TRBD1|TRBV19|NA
TGTGCCAGTAAGCCTACAGGGGGAAGCACTGAAGCTTTCTTT
CASKPTGGSTEAFF
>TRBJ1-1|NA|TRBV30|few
TGTGCCTGGAGTGGGGGCTCCCAAGCTTTCTTT
CAWSGGSQAFF
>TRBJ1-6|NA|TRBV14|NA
TGTGCCAGCAGCCAAGATGGCCGGAGGGACTCACCCCTCCACTTT
CASSQDGRRDSPLHF
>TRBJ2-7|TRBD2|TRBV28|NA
TGTGCCAGCAGACTAGCGGGGGGGCACGAGCAGTACTTC
CASRLAGGHEQYF
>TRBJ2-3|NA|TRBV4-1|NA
TGCGCCAGCAGCCGGAAAGGGGGGGAGCGCACAGATACGCAGTATTTT
CASSRKGGERTDTQYF
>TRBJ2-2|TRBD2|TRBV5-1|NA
TGCGCCAGCAGCTTATTGACTAGCGGGGGCGCTACCGGGGAGCTGTTTTTT
CASSLLTSGGATGELFF
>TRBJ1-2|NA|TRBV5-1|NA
TGCGCCAGCAGCTTGGAGACTGCCATTGGCTACACCTTC
CASSLETAIGYTF
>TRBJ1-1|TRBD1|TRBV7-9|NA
TGTGCCAGCAGCTCGAACCCAGGGGGCGCCGGCACTGAAGCTTTCTTT
CASSSNPGGAGTEAFF
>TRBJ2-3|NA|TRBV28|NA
TGTGCCAGCAGTTCCGCAGGGACAATCACAGATACGCAGTATTTT
CASSSAGTITDTQYF
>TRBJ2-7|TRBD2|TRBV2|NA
TGTGCCAGCAGTGAAAACCTTAGCGGGAGTAGCGACGAGCAGTACTTC
CASSENLSGSSDEQYF
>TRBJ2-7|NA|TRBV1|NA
TGCACCAGCAGCCGGTGGACAGAGAACTACGAGCAGTACTTC
CTSSRWTENYEQYF
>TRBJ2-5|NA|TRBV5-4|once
TGTGCCAGCAGCCACCTATTCCAAGAGACCCAGTACTTC
CASSHLFQETQYF